A single sample gave rise to the 23 T cell receptor beta chains below, sequenced in a study of CD8 T cells in Susac syndrome. Reverse transcription used about 0.45 to 1 ug RNA and random hexamers. TCRdb reprocessed the immunoSEQ multiplex PCR reads with MiXCR, giving one entry per CDR3 protein. The sample lists around 200,000 distinct CDR3 sequences; 95% were seen once. Sequencing was carried out using CD4+ T cells from PBMCs. These receptors were taken from a human donor in good health.

The chain is built from TRBV11-3 and TRBJ2-3; 7 bases are a match to TRBD2. CDR3 length: 14 residues. Germline V lookup: CDR1 SGHNT, CDR2 YENEEA. V lost 6 bases to trimming and J lost 0 bases; unmatched junction nucleotides: 3. This CDR3 reads CASSQRESTDTQYF. The CDR3 region has the DNA TGTGCCAGCAGTCAGCGGGAAAGCACAGATACGCAGTATTTT.

The chain employs TRBV29-1 and TRBJ1-2; tentatively, D is TRBD1 (5 bases). Germline CDR1 and CDR2: SQVTM and ANQGSEA. V lost 5 bases and J 0 bases, leaving 16 bases between the germline ends. The CDR3 runs to 15 residues. This CDR3 is CSVRHEGSPNYGYTF. DNA of the CDR3: TGCAGCGTTAGACATGAGGGGAGTCCTAACTATGGCTACACCTTC.

The chain recombines TRBV6-5 with TRBJ2-4; D unresolved. Trimming removed 6 bases at V and 0 bases at J, with 18 bases between. The CDR3 is 17 amino acids. CDR1 is MNHEY, CDR2 SVGAGI, per germline. This chain's CDR3 is CASSHSLVELAKNIQYF. In DNA, the CDR3 is TGTGCCAGCAGCCACTCCCTGGTTGAACTAGCCAAAAACATTCAGTACTTC.

V gene TRBV28 combines with J gene TRBJ2-7; the D call may be TRBD1 or TRBD2 (5 bases each). The CDR3 has 15 residues. The V gene lost 2 bases and the J gene lost 7 bases, with 18 bases spanning the gap. CDR1 and CDR2 from the germline V gene are MDHEN and SYDVKM. The CDR3 reads CASSLPGTTLREQYV. As DNA, the CDR3 is TGTGCCAGCAGTTTACCGGGGACGACTCTTCGGGAGCAGTACGTC.

This clonotype was counted once. CDR3 protein: CASSGDSGYEQYF. CDR3 nucleotides: TGTGCCAGCAGTGGGGATTCAGGCTACGAGCAGTACTTC. The J gene is TRBJ2-7, the V gene TRBV7-9; D gene unclear. This CDR3 comprises 13 residues. The V end was cut by 6 bases, the J end by 3 bases, with 12 bases between. Per germline, CDR1 SEHNR and CDR2 FQNEAQ (reference sequence).

This chain connects TRBV19 to TRBJ2-2; 7 bases are a match to TRBD2. The germline V gene encodes CDR1 LNHDA and CDR2 SQIVND (reference sequence). With V trimmed by 5 bases and J by 5 bases, 5 bases remained unmatched. This CDR3 has 14 amino acids. The CDR3 sequence: CASSGGGTTGELFF. The CDR3 DNA reads TGTGCCAGTAGTGGGGGAGGGACTACCGGGGAGCTGTTTTTT. The complete variable domain, with remaining parts taken from reference TRBV19 and TRBJ2-2, reads DGGITQSPKYLFRKEGQNVTLSCEQNLNHDAMYWYRQDPGQGLRLIYYSQIVNDFQKGDIAEGYSVSREKKESFPLTVTSAQKNPTAFYLCASSGGGTTGELFFGEGSRLTVL.

CDR3 amino acids: CASSQEATAGYTF. DNA of the CDR3: TGTGCCAGCAGCCAAGAAGCTACAGCTGGCTACACCTTC. The chain carries TRBV3-1 and TRBJ1-2; no clear D. The CDR3 is 13 residues long. Germline values: CDR1 LGHDT, CDR2 YNNKEL (reference sequence). The V end lost 0 bases, the J end lost 7 bases, and 9 bases lay between the germline ends. Using reference TRBV3-1 and TRBJ1-2 for the parts outside the CDR3, the full variable domain is DTAVSQTPKYLVTQMGNDKSIKCEQNLGHDTMYWYKQDSKKFLKIMFSYNNKELIINETVPNRFSPKSPDKAHLNLHINSLELGDSAVYFCASSQEATAGYTFGSGTRLTVV.

The gene calls are TRBV6-1 and TRBJ1-5, with 7 bases lining up with TRBD1. Germline assignment: CDR1 MNHNS and CDR2 SASEGT. There are 13 residues in the CDR3. With V trimmed by 7 bases and J by 4 bases, 4 bases remained unmatched. Here the CDR3 reads CASTAGGNQPQHF. In DNA, the CDR3 is TGTGCCAGCACTGCAGGGGGTAATCAGCCCCAGCATTTT.

V and J are TRBV29-1 and TRBJ1-2; tentatively, D is TRBD1 (6 bases). The CDR3 is 13 residues long. Germline V lookup: CDR1 SQVTM, CDR2 ANQGSEA. Trimming removed 6 bases at V and 4 bases at J, with 15 bases between. The CDR3 DNA reads TGCAGCGTAACAGGGAGAATGAGCTATGGCTACACCTTC. The encoded protein is CSVTGRMSYGYTF.

The CDR3 here is CASSQVTDYGYTF. CDR3 nucleotide sequence: TGTGCCAGCAGCCAGGTTACGGACTATGGCTACACCTTC. The rearrangement joins TRBV3-1 to TRBJ1-2; D remains unclear. Trimming removed 3 bases from V and 3 bases from J, with 8 bases in between. The germline V gene encodes CDR1 LGHDT and CDR2 YNNKEL (reference sequence). CDR3 size: 13 residues. Complete variable domain (other parts from reference TRBV3-1 and TRBJ1-2): DTAVSQTPKYLVTQMGNDKSIKCEQNLGHDTMYWYKQDSKKFLKIMFSYNNKELIINETVPNRFSPKSPDKAHLNLHINSLELGDSAVYFCASSQVTDYGYTFGSGTRLTVV.

CDR3 region: CASSQAVSGLSTGELFF. DNA of the CDR3: TGTGCCAGCAGCCAAGCGGTATCGGGACTTAGCACCGGGGAGCTGTTTTTT. The chain recombines TRBV3-1 with TRBJ2-2, with D perhaps TRBD2 (6 bases). Germline CDR1 is LGHDT and CDR2 is YNNKEL (reference sequence). The CDR3 spans 17 residues. Trimming pared 1 base from V and 4 bases from J, leaving 16 bases between.

The chain links TRBV2 to TRBJ1-4; D gene unclear. The CDR3 spans 15 residues. V was cut by 2 bases and J by 7 bases, with 14 bases left in between. In germline, CDR1 is SNHLY, CDR2 FYNNEI. CDR3 sequence: CASSERMGPGEKLFF. The DNA of the CDR3 is TGTGCCAGCAGTGAAAGGATGGGCCCGGGTGAAAAACTGTTTTTT.

The DNA of the CDR3 is TGCGCCAGCAGCCAAGAGATTCAGGGGGATACAGATACGCAGTATTTT. Amino acids: CASSQEIQGDTDTQYF. This chain uses TRBV4-3 with TRBJ2-3; 7 bases fit TRBD1. V was clipped by 0 bases and J by 3 bases; unmatched bases: 6. The CDR3 loop spans 16 amino acids. The germline gives CDR1 LGHNA, CDR2 YSLEER.

This rearrangement joins TRBV27 to TRBJ2-3, with a possible D match to TRBD1 (6 bases). The CDR3 consists of 15 residues. Germline V CDR1 and CDR2: MNHEY, SMNVEV (reference sequence). Trimming removed 5 bases from V and 1 base from J, with 13 bases in between. CDR3 nucleotides: TGTGCCAGCAGTCTATGGACAGCACGCACAGATACGCAGTATTTT. This translates into CASSLWTARTDTQYF.

The chain uses TRBV6-2 or TRBV6-3 and TRBJ2-3; possibly TRBD1 or TRBD2 for D (5 bases each). Trimming shortened V by 6 bases and J by 8 bases, and 9 bases separated the two germline ends. The CDR3 sequence is 11 residues long. Germline V gene sequence: CDR1 MNHEY, CDR2 SVGEGT. CDR3 loop: CASSERGTQYF. CDR3 in DNA: TGTGCCAGCAGCGAGAGGGGTACGCAGTATTTT.

The chain links TRBV30 to TRBJ2-1; D is unresolved. Deletions cut 0 bases from V and 0 bases from J, with 6 bases between. CDR1 GTSNPN and CDR2 SVGIG come from the germline V gene (reference sequence). The CDR3 length is 14 residues. CDR3 region: CAWSVRVSYNEQFF. For the CDR3, the DNA is TGTGCCTGGAGTGTTCGAGTCTCCTACAATGAGCAGTTCTTC. The full variable domain, completed using reference TRBV30 and TRBJ2-1, is SQTIHQWPATLVQPVGSPLSLECTVEGTSNPNLYWYRQAAGRGLQLLFYSVGIGQISSEVPQNLSASRPQDRQFILSSKKLLLSDSGFYLCAWSVRVSYNEQFFGPGTRLTVL.

This chain uses TRBV20-1 with TRBJ2-3; D not resolved. This CDR3 has 11 amino acids. From germline, CDR1 is DFQATT and CDR2 SNEGSKA (reference sequence). V lost 6 bases and J 2 bases, leaving 6 bases between the germline ends. CDR3 DNA sequence: TGCAGTGCCCTCGACACAGATACGCAGTATTTT. This codes for CSALDTDTQYF.

The J gene is TRBJ2-7, the V gene TRBV20-1, with 16 bases matching TRBD2. The CDR3 loop spans 17 amino acids. Losses at the gene ends were 3 bases for V and 1 base for J; bases not matched to a gene: 6. CDR1 is DFQATT and CDR2 is SNEGSKA in the germline V gene (reference sequence). The CDR3 coding sequence is TGCAGTGCTAGGGGGACTAGCGGGAGGGGAGGGTCCTACGAGCAGTACGTC. Translating it yields CSARGTSGRGGSYEQYV.

The chain links TRBV20-1 to TRBJ2-7; 9 bases match TRBD1. Losses at the gene ends were 4 bases for V and 4 bases for J; bases not matched to a gene: 11. The CDR3 length is 15 residues. CDR1 is DFQATT, CDR2 SNEGSKA, per germline (reference sequence). The CDR3 region has the DNA TGCAGTGCTAAGGGGACCCGGGACAGGGTGTACGAGCAGTACTTC. This translates into CSAKGTRDRVYEQYF.

V is TRBV12-3 or TRBV12-4 and J is TRBJ2-3; 13 nucleotides agree with TRBD2. The V segment lost 7 bases and the J segment 5 bases; nucleotides outside the gene matches: 3. CDR3 length equals 14 residues. The CDR3 DNA is TGTGCCAGCAACCGACTAGCGGGGGGAGATACGCAGTATTTT. Translating gives CASNRLAGGDTQYF.

This sequence joins TRBV11-3 and TRBJ2-5; 9 positions agree with TRBD1. V shed 1 base, J shed 4 bases, and the junction held 1 base outside the gene matches. CDR1 and CDR2 (germline): SGHNT, YENEEA. The CDR3 runs to 14 residues. The CDR3 reads CASSLGTGVETQYF. DNA for the CDR3: TGTGCCAGCAGCTTAGGGACAGGGGTAGAGACCCAGTACTTC.

This clonotype was detected once. This sequence joins TRBV9 and TRBJ1-1; D not certain. V was cut by 0 bases and J by 0 bases, with 12 bases left in between. The germline V gene has CDR1 SGDLS and CDR2 YYNGEE. The CDR3 contains 16 residues. CDR3 nucleotide sequence: TGTGCCAGCAGCGTAGTCATGAGTTTAATGAACACTGAAGCTTTCTTT. Protein: CASSVVMSLMNTEAFF.

This sequence joins TRBV15 and TRBJ1-4; D unclear. This CDR3 has 14 amino acids. CDR1 is LNHNV and CDR2 is YYDKDF in the germline V gene (reference sequence). V was clipped by 0 bases and J by 8 bases, with 10 bases between them. The CDR3 here is CATSRDRAGEKLFF. Here the CDR3 DNA reads TGTGCCACCAGCAGAGACCGGGCCGGGGAAAAACTGTTTTTT.